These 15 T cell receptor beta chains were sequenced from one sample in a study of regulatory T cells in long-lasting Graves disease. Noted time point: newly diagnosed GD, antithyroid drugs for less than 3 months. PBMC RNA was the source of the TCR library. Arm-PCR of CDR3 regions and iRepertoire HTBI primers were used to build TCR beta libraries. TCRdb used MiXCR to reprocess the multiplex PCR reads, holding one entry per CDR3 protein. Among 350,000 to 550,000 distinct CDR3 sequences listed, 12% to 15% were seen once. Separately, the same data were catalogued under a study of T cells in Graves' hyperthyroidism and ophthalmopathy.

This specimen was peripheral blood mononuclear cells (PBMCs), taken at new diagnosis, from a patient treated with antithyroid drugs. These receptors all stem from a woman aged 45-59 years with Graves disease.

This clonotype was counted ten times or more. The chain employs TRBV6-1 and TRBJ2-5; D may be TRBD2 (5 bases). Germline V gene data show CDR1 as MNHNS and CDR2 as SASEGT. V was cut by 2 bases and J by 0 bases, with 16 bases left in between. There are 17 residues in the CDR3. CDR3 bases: TGTGCCAGCAGTGAATCCGGTGAGGGCTGGTACCAAGAGACCCAGTACTTC. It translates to CASSESGEGWYQETQYF.

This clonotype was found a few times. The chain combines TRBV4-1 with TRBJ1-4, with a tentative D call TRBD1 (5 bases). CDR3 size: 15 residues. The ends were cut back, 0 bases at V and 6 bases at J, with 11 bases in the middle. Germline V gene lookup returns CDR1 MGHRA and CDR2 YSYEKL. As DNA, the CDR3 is TGCGCCAGCAGCCAAGAGGCCAGGGTGGATGAAAAACTGTTTTTT. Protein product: CASSQEARVDEKLFF.

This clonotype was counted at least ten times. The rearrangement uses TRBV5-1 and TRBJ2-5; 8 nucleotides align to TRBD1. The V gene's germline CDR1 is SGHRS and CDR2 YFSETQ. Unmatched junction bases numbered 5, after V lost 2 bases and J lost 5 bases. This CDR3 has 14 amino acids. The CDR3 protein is CASSFQGAGETQYF. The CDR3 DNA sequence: TGCGCCAGCAGCTTCCAGGGGGCCGGGGAGACCCAGTACTTC. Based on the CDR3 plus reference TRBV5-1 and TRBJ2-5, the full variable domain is KAGVTQTPRYLIKTRGQQVTLSCSPISGHRSVSWYQQTPGQGLQFLFEYFSETQRNKGNFPGRFSGRQFSNSRSEMNVSTLELGDSALYLCASSFQGAGETQYFGPGTRLLVL.

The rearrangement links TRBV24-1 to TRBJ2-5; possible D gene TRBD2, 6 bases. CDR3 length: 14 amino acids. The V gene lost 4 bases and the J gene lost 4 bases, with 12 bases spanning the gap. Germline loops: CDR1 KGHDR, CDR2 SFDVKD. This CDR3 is CATSDRLERETQYF. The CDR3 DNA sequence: TGTGCCACCAGTGACCGACTAGAACGAGAGACCCAGTACTTC.

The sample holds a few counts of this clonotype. CDR3 sequence: CASSQDLFGLAREKQPQHF. The CDR3 DNA sequence: TGCGCCAGCAGCCAAGATCTCTTCGGTTTGGCCAGGGAGAAGCAGCCCCAGCATTTT. This chain connects TRBV4-1 to TRBJ1-5; D is perhaps TRBD1 (5 bases). The CDR3 loop spans 19 amino acids. The V and J ends lost 0 bases and 7 bases respectively, with 25 bases between them. Looked up from germline, CDR1 is MGHRA and CDR2 is YSYEKL.

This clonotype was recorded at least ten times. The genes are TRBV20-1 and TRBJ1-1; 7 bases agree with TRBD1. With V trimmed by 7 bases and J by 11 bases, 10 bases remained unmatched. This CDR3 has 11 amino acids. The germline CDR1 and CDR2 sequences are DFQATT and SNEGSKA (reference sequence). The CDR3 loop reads CSVGTAGRAFF. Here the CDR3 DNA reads TGCAGTGTTGGGACAGCCGGCCGTGCTTTCTTT.

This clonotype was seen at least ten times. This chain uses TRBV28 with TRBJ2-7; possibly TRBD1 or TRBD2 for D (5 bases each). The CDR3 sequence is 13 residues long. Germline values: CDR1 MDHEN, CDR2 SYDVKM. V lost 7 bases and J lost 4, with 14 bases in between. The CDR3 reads CASTWAGTYEQYF. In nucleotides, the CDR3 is TGTGCCAGCACATGGGCTGGGACGTACGAGCAGTACTTC. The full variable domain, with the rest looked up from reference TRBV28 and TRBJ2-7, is DVKVTQSSRYLVKRTGEKVFLECVQDMDHENMFWYRQDPGLGLRLIYFSYDVKMKEKGDIPEGYSVSREKKERFSLILESASTNQTSMYLCASTWAGTYEQYFGPGTRLTVT.

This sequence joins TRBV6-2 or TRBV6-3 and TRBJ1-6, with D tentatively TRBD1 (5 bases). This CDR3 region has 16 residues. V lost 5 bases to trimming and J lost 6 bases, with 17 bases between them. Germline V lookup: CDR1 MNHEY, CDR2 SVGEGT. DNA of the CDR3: TGTGCCAGCAGTCCACACGGGAAAAGGGGTAATTCACCCCTCCACTTT. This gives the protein CASSPHGKRGNSPLHF.

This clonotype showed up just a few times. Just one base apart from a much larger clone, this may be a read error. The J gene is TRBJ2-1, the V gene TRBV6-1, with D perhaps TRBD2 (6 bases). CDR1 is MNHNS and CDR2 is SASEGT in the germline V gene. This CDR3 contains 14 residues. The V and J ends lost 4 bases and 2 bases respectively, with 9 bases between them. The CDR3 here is CASSGTTAYNEQFF. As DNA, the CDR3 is TGTGCCAGCAGTGGGACTACCGCCTACAATGAGCAGTTCTTC.

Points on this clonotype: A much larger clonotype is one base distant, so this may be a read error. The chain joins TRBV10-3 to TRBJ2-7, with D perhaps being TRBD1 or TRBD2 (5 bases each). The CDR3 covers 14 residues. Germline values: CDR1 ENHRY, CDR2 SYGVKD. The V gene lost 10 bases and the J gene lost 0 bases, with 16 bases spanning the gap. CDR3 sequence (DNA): TGTGCCACCACCCGGGACCTGAGCTCCTACGAGCAGTACTTC. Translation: CATTRDLSSYEQYF.

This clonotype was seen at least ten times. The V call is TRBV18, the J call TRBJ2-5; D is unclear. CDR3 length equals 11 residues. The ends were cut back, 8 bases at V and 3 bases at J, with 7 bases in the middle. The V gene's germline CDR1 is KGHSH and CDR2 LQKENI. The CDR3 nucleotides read TGTGCCAGCAGCCCCGAAGAGACCCAGTACTTC. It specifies CASSPEETQYF.

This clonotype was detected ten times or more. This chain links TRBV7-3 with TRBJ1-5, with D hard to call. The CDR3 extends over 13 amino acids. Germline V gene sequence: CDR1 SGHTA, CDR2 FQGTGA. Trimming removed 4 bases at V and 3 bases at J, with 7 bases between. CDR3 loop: CASSSAVNQPQHF. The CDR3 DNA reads TGTGCCAGCAGCTCAGCAGTCAATCAGCCCCAGCATTTT.

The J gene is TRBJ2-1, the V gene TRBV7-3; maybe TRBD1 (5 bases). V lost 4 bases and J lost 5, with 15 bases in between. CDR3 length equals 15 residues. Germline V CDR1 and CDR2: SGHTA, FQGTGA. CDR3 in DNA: TGTGCCAGCAGCTACGACACAAAGGGGAACAATGAGCAGTTCTTC. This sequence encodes CASSYDTKGNNEQFF. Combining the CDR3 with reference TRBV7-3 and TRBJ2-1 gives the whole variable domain GAGVSQTPSNKVTEKGKYVELRCDPISGHTALYWYRQSLGQGPEFLIYFQGTGAADDSGLPNDRFFAVRPEGSVSTLKIQRTERGDSAVYLCASSYDTKGNNEQFFGPGTRLTVL.

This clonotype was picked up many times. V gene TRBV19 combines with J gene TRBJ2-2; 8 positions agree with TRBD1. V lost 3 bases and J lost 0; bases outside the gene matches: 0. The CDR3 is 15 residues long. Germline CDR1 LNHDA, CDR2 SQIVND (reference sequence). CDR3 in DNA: TGTGCCAGTAGTATGGGACAGGCGAACACCGGGGAGCTGTTTTTT. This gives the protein CASSMGQANTGELFF.

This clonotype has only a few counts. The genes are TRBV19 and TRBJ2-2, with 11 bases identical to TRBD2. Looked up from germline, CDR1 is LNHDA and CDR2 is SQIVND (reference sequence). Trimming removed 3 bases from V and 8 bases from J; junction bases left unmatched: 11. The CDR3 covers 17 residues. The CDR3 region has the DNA TGTGCCAGTAGTATCGGTAGCGGGAGGGCCGCGAGTGGGGAGCTGTTTTTT. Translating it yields CASSIGSGRAASGELFF.